This TCR beta chain comes out of a study of blood T cell repertoires in COVID-19. Study overall: The United States, Italy and Spain provided the acute and convalescent COVID-19 samples.

Germline trimming cut 4 bases from V and 4 bases from J; bases unmatched to any gene: 9. CDR1 and CDR2 from the germline V gene are MNHEY and SVGAGI. The CDR3 loop spans 16 amino acids. Authors' methods: Quantification of nucleated cells was approximated via reference gene primer amplification. Assay: immunoSEQ multiplex PCR; the TCRdb copy retains only in-frame clones and omits some. The D gene and trimming were derived from the DNA, and the V and J assignments and clone size from that table. Of a few hundred thousand clones detected, approximately 90% appear once; the ten largest clones hold roughly 0.8%.

The receptor's source is a man aged 25-40 years with acute or convalescent COVID-19. The chain couples TRBV6-5 to TRBJ1-5; the match to TRBD1 covers 8 bases. Sequencing was done on a sample of peripheral blood. The CDR3 DNA reads as TGTGCCAGCAGTTCCTCAGGACAGGGCCCAAATCAGCCCCAGCATTTT. Translated: CASSSSGQGPNQPQHF.